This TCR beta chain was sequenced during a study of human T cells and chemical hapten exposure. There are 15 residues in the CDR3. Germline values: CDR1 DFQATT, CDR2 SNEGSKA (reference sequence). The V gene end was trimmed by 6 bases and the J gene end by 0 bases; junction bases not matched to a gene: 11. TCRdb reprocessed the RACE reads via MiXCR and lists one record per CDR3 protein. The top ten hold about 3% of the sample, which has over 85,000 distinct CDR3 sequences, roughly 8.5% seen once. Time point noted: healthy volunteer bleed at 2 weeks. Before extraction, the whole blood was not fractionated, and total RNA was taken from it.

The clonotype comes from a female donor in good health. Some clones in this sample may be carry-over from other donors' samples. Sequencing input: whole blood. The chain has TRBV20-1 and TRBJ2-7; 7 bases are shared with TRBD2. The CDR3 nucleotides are TGCAGTGCCCAATTTCTAGCGGAAAGCTCCTACGAGCAGTACTTC. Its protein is CSAQFLAESSYEQYF.